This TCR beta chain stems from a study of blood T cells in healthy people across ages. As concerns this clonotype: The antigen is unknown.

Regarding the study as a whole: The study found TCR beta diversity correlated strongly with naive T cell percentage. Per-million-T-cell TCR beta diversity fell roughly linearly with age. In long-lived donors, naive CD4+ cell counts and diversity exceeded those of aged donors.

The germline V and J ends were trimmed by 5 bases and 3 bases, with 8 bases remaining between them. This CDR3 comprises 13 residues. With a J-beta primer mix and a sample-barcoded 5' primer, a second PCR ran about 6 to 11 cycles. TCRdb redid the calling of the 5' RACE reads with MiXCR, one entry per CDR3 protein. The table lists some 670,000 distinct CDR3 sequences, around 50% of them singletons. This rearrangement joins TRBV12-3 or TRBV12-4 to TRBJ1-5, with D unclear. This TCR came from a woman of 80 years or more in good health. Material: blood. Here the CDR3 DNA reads TGTGCCAGCAGTGACTACCCCAATCAGCCCCAGCATTTT. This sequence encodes CASSDYPNQPQHF.